The 5 T cell receptor beta chains given below trace back to one sample, sequenced in a study of blood T cell repertoires in COVID-19. TCRdb keeps only in-frame clones here, not all; method: immunoSEQ multiplex PCR. This repertoire shows about 190,000 clones, around 80% found once; its top ten account for 14%. Sequencing used peripheral blood. The receptors derive from a man aged 25-45 years with active or convalescent COVID-19.

This clone was seen only once. V gene TRBV30 combines with J gene TRBJ1-6; no clear D. The germline V gene has CDR1 GTSNPN and CDR2 SVGIG (reference sequence). Trimming took off 6 bases at V and 11 bases at J, with 17 bases between the two ends. The CDR3 contains 13 residues. The CDR3 reads CACLTAGRAPLHF. CDR3 coding DNA: TGTGCCTGCTTGACGGCGGGCCGGGCACCCCTCCACTTT.

J is TRBJ1-1 and V is TRBV10-1, with 8 bases lining up with TRBD1. The CDR3 length is 13 residues. Losses at the gene ends were 8 bases for V and 1 base for J; bases not matched to a gene: 3. Per germline, CDR1 WNHNN and CDR2 SYGVQD (reference sequence). CDR3 region: CASAGTGNTEAFF. The CDR3 DNA reads TGCGCCAGCGCGGGGACAGGGAACACTGAAGCTTTCTTT.

The CDR3 protein is CASSLETSGRYEQYF. The CDR3 nucleotides read TGTGCCAGCAGCTTAGAGACTAGCGGGAGGTACGAGCAGTACTTC. The rearrangement uses TRBV7-9 and TRBJ2-7, with 13 bases identical to TRBD2. Per germline, CDR1 SEHNR and CDR2 FQNEAQ (reference sequence). The junction had 1 base not matched to a gene; V was cut back by 1 base and J by 4 bases. CDR3 length: 15 amino acids.

The chain has TRBV5-4 and TRBJ1-2; no clear D. CDR1 is SGHNT, CDR2 YYREEE, per germline (reference sequence). CDR3 length equals 13 residues. V was pared by 2 bases and J by 7 bases, with 12 bases between. The CDR3 is CASSFAHSLGYTF. The CDR3 DNA reads as TGTGCCAGCAGCTTTGCACATAGCCTTGGCTACACCTTC.

V usage is TRBV10-3 and J usage is TRBJ2-1; D call uncertain. Trimming cost V 3 bases and J 0 bases, with 9 bases left between them. Looked up from germline, CDR1 is ENHRY and CDR2 is SYGVKD. The CDR3 consists of 15 residues. The CDR3, as DNA: TGTGCCATCAGTGACTCAGGCCTCTCCTACAATGAGCAGTTCTTC. It encodes CAISDSGLSYNEQFF.